This T cell receptor beta chain was observed in a study of cytomegalovirus exposure and HLA in healthy donors (dated by TCRdb to the late 2010s). Regarding the complete study: The 670 or so repertoires of the first cohort and the roughly 120 validation repertoires were produced on the same platform, according to a later analysis. The study was designed to test whether signatures of past pathogen exposure could be identified by cataloging public T cell receptors. In addition to the first cohort of approximately 650 subjects, a separate validation cohort of approximately 130 different subjects was used. High-throughput TCR immunosequencing, statistical association of individual TCRs with disease status, and machine learning were combined to predict cytomegalovirus infection status. General study outcomes and caveats: The study listed 164 TCR beta chains as associated with cytomegalovirus. In both the original and validation cohorts, the classifier was reported to diagnose cytomegalovirus status with high specificity and sensitivity. Most TCR sequences were observed very rarely across donors, whereas some public TCRs were present in many individuals. A later analysis lacked HLA typing for the validation cohort, so it scored co-occurrence in that cohort across all 110 or so repertoires. Of the cluster scores, roughly 95% were above 0 in a later analysis, which found that TCRs clustered in the first cohort also tended to co-occur in the roughly 130 validation repertoires. The authors suggested that the approach could potentially be extended to other disease states and immunological phenotypes. Three of the identified cytomegalovirus-associated TCR beta chains were confirmed in vitro to be specific for cytomegalovirus antigens.

The donors were included in the validation cohort of approximately 120 subjects, a group kept apart from the approximately 690-subject first cohort. Measured from the cysteine to the phenylalanine, the CDR3 is 17 residues long. The kept DNA is CDR3 alone, 51 bases in frame from the first base. V is cut back by 5 bases and J by 2 bases, with 9 bases in the junction unmatched. In the germline V gene, CDR1 corresponds to SNHLY and CDR2 to FYNNEI. Points on this clone: What this receptor recognizes is not known. Base quality data are lacking; no much larger clone is found one base away.

Library prep was done by the immunoSEQ multiplex PCR assay. The original pipeline was this. To diagnose cytomegalovirus status from the catalog of TCR beta chain sequences, a statistical classification framework was built. In TCRdb, the immuneACCESS table is reduced to in-frame sequences with V and J assigned. These tables do not hold every clone; where another copy was compared, an unresolved V gene accounts for under half, and the others remain unexplained. Clone size and the V and J calls come from that table; the DNA yielded D and trimming. Here the sample has hundreds of thousands of clones; more than 80% occur a single time. Roughly 0.83% of the sample comes from the top ten.

The sequence joins TRBV2 to TRBJ2-3; 11 junctional bases match TRBD2. The sequence was obtained from a woman aged 18 to 35 in good health and CMV-seronegative. Sequenced: PBMCs. CDR3 loop: CASSTLAGGRNTDTQYF. The DNA sequence is given as TGTGCCAGCAGTACGCTAGCGGGGGGCCGAAACACAGATACGCAGTATTTT.